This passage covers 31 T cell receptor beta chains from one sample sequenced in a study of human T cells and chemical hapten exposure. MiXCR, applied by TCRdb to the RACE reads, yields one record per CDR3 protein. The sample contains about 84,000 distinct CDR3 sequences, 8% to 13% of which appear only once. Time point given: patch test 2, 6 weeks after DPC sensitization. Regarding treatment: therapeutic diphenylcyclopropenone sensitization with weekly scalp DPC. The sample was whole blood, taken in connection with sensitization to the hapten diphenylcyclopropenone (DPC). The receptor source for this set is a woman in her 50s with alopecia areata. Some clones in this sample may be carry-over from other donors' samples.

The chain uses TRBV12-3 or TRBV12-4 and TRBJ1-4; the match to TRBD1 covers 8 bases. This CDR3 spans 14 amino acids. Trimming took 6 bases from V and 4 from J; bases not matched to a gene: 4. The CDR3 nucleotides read TGTGCCAGCAGCCGAGACAGGGGTAATGAAAAACTGTTTTTT. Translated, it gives CASSRDRGNEKLFF.

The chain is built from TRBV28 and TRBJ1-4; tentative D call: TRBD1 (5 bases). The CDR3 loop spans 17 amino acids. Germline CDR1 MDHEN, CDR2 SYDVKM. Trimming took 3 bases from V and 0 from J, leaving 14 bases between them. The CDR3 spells CASSFNGVGATNEKLFF. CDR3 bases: TGTGCCAGCAGTTTTAATGGTGTAGGGGCAACTAATGAAAAACTGTTTTTT.

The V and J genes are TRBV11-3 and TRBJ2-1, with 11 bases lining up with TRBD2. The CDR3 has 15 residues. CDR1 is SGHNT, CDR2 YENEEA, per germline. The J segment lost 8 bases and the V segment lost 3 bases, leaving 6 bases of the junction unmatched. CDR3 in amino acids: CASSLNGLAGDEQFF. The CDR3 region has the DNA TGTGCCAGCAGCTTGAATGGACTAGCGGGCGATGAGCAGTTCTTC. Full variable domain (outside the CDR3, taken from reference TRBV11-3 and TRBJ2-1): EAGVVQSPRYKIIEKKQPVAFWCNPISGHNTLYWYLQNLGQGPELLIRYENEEAVDDSQLPKDRFSAERLKGVDSTLKIQPAELGDSAVYLCASSLNGLAGDEQFFGPGTRLTVL.

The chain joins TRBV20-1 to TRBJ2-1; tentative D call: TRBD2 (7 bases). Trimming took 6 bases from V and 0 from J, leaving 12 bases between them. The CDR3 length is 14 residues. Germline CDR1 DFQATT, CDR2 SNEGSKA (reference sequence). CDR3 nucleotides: TGCAGTGCAGGGGGAGGGCCCTCCTACAATGAGCAGTTCTTC. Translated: CSAGGGPSYNEQFF.

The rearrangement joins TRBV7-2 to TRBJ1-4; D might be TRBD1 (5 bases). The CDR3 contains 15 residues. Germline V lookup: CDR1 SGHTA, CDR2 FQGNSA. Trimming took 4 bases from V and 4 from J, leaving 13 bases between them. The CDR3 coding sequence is TGTGCCAGCAGCTCAAGGGGACCGAGTAATGAAAAACTGTTTTTT. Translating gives CASSSRGPSNEKLFF.

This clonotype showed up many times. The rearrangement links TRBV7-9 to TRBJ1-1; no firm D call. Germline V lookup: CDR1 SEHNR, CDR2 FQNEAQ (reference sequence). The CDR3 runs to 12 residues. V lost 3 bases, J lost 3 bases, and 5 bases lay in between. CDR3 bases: TGTGCCAGCAGCTTTCTGGACACTGAAGCTTTCTTT. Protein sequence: CASSFLDTEAFF.

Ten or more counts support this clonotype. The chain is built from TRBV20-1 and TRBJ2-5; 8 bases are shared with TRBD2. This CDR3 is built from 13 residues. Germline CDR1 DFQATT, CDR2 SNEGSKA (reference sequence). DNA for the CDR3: TGCAGCTTTAGCGGGATGAACCAAGAGACCCAGTACTTC. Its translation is CSFSGMNQETQYF.

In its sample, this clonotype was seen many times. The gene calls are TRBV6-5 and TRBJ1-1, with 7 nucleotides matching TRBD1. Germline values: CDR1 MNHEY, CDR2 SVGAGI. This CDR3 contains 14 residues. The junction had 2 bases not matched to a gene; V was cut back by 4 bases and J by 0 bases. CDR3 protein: CASSLGQMNTEAFF. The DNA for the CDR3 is TGTGCCAGCAGTTTGGGACAGATGAACACTGAAGCTTTCTTT.

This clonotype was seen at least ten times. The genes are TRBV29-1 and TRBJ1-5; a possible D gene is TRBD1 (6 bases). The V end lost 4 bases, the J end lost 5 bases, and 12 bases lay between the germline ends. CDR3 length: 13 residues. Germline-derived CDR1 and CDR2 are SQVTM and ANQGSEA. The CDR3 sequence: CSVGSGEDQPQHF. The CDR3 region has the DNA TGCAGCGTTGGATCAGGGGAGGATCAGCCCCAGCATTTT. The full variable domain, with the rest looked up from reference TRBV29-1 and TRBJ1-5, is SAVISQKPSRDICQRGTSLTIQCQVDSQVTMMFWYRQQPGQSLTLIATANQGSEATYESGFVIDKFPISRPNLTFSTLTVSNMSPEDSSIYLCSVGSGEDQPQHFGDGTRLSIL.

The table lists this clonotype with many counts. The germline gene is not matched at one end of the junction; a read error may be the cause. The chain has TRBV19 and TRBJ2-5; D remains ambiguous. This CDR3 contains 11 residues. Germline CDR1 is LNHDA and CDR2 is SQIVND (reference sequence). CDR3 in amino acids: CASSNQETQYF. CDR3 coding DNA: TGTGCCAGTAGTAACCAGGAGACCCAGTACTTC.

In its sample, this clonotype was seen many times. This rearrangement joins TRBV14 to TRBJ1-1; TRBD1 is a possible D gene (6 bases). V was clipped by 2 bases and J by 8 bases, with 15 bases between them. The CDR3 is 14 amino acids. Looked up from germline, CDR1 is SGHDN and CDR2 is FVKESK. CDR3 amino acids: CASSQITTGAEAFF. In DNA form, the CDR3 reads TGTGCCAGCAGCCAAATTACTACGGGGGCAGAAGCTTTCTTT.

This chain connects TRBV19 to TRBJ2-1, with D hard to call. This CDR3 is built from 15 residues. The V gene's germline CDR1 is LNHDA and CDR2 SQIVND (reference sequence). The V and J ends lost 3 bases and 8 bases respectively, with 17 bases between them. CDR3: CASSIGNTGRDEQFF. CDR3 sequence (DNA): TGTGCCAGTAGTATTGGGAACACCGGTAGGGATGAGCAGTTCTTC.

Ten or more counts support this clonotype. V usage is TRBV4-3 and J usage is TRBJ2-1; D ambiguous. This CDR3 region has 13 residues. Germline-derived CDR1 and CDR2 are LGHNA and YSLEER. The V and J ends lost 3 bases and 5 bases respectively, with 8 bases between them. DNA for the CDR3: TGCGCCAGCAGCCATAGACAAAACAATGAGCAGTTCTTC. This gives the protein CASSHRQNNEQFF.

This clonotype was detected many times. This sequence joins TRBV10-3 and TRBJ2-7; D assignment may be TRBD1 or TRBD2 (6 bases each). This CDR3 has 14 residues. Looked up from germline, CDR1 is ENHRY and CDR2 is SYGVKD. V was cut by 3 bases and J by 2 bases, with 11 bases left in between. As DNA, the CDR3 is TGTGCCATCAGTGAACTAGGGGGGACCTACGAGCAGTACTTC. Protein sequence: CAISELGGTYEQYF.

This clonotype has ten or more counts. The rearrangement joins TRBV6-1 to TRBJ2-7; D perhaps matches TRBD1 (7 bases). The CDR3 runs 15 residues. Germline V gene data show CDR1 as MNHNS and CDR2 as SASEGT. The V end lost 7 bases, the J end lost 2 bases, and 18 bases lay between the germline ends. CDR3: CASMDRRAGPYEQYF. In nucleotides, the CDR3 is TGTGCCAGCATGGACAGGAGGGCCGGACCCTACGAGCAGTACTTC.

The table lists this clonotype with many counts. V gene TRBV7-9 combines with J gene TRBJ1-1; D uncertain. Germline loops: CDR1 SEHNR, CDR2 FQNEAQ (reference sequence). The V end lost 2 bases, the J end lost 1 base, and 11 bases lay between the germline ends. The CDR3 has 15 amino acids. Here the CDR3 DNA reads TGTGCCAGCAGCTTAAAAGTCAGTAAGAACACTGAAGCTTTCTTT. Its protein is CASSLKVSKNTEAFF.

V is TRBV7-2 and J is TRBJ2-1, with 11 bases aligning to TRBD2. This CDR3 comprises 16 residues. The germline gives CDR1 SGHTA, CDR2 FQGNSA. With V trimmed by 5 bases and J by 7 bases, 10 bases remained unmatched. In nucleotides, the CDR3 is TGTGCCAGCAGCATAATGACTAGCGGGATTATAAATGAGCAGTTCTTC. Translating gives CASSIMTSGIINEQFF.

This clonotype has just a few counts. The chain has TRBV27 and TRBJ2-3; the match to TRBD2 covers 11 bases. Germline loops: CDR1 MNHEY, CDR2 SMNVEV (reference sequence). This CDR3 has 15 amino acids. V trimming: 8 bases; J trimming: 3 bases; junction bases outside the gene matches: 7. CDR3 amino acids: CASYPLAGVTDTQYF. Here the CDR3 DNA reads TGTGCCAGCTATCCACTAGCGGGAGTTACAGATACGCAGTATTTT.

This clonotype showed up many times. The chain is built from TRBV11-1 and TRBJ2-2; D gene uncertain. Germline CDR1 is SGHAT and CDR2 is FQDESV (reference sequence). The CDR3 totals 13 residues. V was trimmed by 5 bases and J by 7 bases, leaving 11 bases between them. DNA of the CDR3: TGTGCCAGCAGCCTGGGTCTAGGCGGGGAGCTGTTTTTT. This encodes CASSLGLGGELFF.

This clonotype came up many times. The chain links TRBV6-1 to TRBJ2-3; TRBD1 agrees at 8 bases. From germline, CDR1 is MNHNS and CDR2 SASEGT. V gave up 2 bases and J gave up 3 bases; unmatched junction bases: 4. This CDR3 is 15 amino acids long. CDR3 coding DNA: TGTGCCAGCAGTGAATTAGGGACAGGAACAGATACGCAGTATTTT. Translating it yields CASSELGTGTDTQYF.

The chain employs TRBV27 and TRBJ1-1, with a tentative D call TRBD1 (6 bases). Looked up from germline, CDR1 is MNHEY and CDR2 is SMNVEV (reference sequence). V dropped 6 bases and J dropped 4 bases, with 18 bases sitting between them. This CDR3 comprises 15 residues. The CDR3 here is CASRSDYQGSTEAFF. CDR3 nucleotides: TGTGCCAGCAGATCCGACTATCAGGGGAGCACTGAAGCTTTCTTT.

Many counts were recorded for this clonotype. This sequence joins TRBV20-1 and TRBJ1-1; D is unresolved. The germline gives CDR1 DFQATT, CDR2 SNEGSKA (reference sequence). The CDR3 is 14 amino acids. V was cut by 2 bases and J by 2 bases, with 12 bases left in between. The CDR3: CSARPQAENTEAFF. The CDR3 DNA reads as TGCAGTGCTAGACCCCAGGCGGAAAACACTGAAGCTTTCTTT.

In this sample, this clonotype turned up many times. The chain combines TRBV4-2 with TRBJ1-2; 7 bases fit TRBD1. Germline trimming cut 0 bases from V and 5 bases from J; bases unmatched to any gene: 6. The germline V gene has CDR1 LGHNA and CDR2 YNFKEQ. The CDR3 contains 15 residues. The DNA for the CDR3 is TGTGCCAGCAGCCAAGATCGGGGACAGCCATATGGCTACACCTTC. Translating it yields CASSQDRGQPYGYTF.

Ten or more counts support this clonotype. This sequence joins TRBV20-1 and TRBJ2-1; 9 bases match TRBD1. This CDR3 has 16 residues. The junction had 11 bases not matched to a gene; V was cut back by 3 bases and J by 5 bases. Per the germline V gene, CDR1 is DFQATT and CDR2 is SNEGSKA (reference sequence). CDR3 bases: TGCAGTGCTAGGGACCCTAGGACAGGGGTGGACAATGAGCAGTTCTTC. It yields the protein CSARDPRTGVDNEQFF.

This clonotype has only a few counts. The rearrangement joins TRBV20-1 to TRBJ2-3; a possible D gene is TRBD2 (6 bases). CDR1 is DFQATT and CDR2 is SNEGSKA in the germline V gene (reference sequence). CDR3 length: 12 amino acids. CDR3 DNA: TGCAGCGCGGGACTGAGCACAGATACGCAGTATTTT. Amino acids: CSAGLSTDTQYF.

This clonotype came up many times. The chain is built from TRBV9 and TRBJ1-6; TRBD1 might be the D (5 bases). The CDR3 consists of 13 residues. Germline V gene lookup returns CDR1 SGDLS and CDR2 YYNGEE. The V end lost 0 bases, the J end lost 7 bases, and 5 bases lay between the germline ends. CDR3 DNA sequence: TGTGCCAGCAGCGTAGGGGGGAATTCACCCCTCCACTTT. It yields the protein CASSVGGNSPLHF.

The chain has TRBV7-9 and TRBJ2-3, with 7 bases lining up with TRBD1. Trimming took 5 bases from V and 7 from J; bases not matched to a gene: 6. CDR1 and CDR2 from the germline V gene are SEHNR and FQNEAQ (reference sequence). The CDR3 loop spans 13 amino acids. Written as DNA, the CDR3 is TGTGCCAGCAGCGGGACAGAGAAAAATACGCAGTATTTT. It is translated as CASSGTEKNTQYF.

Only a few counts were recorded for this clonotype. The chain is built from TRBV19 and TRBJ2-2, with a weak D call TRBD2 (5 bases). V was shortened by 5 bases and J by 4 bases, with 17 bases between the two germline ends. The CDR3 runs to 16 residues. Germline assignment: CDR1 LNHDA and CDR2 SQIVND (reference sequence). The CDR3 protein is CASSLWYGMSTGELFF. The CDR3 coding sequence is TGTGCCAGTAGTCTTTGGTACGGGATGAGCACCGGGGAGCTGTTTTTT.

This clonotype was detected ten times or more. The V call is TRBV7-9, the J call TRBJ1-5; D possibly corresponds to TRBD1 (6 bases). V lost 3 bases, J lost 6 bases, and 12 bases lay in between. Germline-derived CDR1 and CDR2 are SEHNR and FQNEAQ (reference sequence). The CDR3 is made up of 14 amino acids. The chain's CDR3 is CASSLGGVGQPQHF. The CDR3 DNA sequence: TGTGCCAGCAGCTTGGGGGGCGTAGGTCAGCCCCAGCATTTT.

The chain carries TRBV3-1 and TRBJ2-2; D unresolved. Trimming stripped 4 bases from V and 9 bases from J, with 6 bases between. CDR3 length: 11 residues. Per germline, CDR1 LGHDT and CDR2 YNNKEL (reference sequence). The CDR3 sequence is CASSLGRELFF. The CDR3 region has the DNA TGTGCCAGCAGCCTTGGGCGGGAGCTGTTTTTT.

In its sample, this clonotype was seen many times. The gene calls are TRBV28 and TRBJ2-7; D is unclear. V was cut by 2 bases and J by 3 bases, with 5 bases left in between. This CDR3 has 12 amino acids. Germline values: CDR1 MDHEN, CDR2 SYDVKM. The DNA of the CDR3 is TGTGCCAGCAGTTTAGGGTACTACGAGCAGTACTTC. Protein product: CASSLGYYEQYF.